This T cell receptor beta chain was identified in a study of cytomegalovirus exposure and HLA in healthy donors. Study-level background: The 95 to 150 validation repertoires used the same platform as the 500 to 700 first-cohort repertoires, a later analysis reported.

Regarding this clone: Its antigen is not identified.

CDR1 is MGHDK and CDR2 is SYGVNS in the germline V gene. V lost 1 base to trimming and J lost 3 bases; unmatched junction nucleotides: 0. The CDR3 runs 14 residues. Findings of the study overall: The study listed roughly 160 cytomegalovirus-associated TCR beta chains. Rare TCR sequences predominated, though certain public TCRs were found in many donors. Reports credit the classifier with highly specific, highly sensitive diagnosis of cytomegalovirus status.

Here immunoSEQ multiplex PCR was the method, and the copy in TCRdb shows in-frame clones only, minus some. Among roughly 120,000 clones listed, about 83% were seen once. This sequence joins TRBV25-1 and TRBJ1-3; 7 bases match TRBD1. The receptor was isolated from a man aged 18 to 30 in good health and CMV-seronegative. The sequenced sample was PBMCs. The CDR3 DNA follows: TGTGCCAGCAGTGAATCAGGGGGTGGAAACACCATATATTTT. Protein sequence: CASSESGGGNTIYF. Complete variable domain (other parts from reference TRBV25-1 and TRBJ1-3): EADIYQTPRYLVIGTGKKITLECSQTMGHDKMYWYQQDPGMELHLIHYSYGVNSTEKGDLSSESTVSRIRTEHFPLTLESARPSHTSQYLCASSESGGGNTIYFGEGSWLTVV.